These 21 T cell receptor beta chains originate from one sample sequenced in a study of T cells after yellow fever vaccination. Via MiXCR, TCRdb re-called the 5' RACE reads, giving one row per CDR3 protein. The data contain some 350,000 distinct CDR3 sequences, about 6% of them singletons. The sample was PBMCs, taken 5 days after the yellow fever booster vaccination. The receptors derive from a man aged 25 to 40 who received the YFV17D yellow fever vaccine.

The chain joins TRBV9 to TRBJ2-1, with 8 bases lining up with TRBD1. With 2 bases clipped from V and 7 bases from J, the junction kept 11 bases outside the gene matches. This CDR3 is 16 amino acids long. Looked up from germline, CDR1 is SGDLS and CDR2 is YYNGEE. CDR3 region: CASSVTPGQVLNEQFF. The CDR3 region has the DNA TGTGCCAGCAGCGTGACCCCGGGACAGGTTTTAAATGAGCAGTTCTTC.

This chain uses TRBV20-1 with TRBJ2-7, with a possible D match to TRBD1 (6 bases). The CDR3 is 12 amino acids. Germline V lookup: CDR1 DFQATT, CDR2 SNEGSKA (reference sequence). Trimming shortened V by 7 bases and J by 2 bases, and 12 bases separated the two germline ends. The CDR3 spells CSVRTVAYEQYF. The CDR3 DNA follows: TGCAGTGTAAGGACAGTTGCCTACGAGCAGTACTTC.

This clonotype was recorded at least ten times. The V call is TRBV5-1, the J call TRBJ1-1; 7 positions agree with TRBD1. The CDR3 covers 15 residues. Losses at the gene ends were 0 bases for V and 8 bases for J; bases not matched to a gene: 10. Germline V gene lookup returns CDR1 SGHRS and CDR2 YFSETQ. The CDR3 region has the DNA TGCGCCAGCAGCTTGGGAGGAGGACAGGTACTAGAAGCTTTCTTT. Its translation is CASSLGGGQVLEAFF.

There are many counts of this clonotype. The CDR3 nucleotides read TGTGCCAGCAGAGGCCACAGGGAACTCACAGATACGCAGTATTTT. Translating it yields CASRGHRELTDTQYF. The chain uses TRBV7-9 and TRBJ2-3, with D maybe TRBD1 (6 bases). The germline CDR1 and CDR2 sequences are SEHNR and FQNEAQ (reference sequence). CDR3 length: 15 amino acids. V shed 6 bases and J shed 2 bases, with 15 bases lying between them.

There are a few counts of this clonotype. V usage is TRBV20-1 and J usage is TRBJ2-1; the match to TRBD2 covers 7 bases. The CDR3 runs to 14 residues. CDR1 and CDR2 (germline): DFQATT, SNEGSKA (reference sequence). V shed 5 bases and J 10 bases; nucleotides not matched to a gene: 14. The CDR3: CSAGPAGEIGEQFF. The DNA for the CDR3 is TGCAGTGCTGGGCCGGCGGGAGAAATTGGCGAGCAGTTCTTC.

This clonotype was seen only a few times. This CDR3 is CASSLVVAASSYNEQFF. The CDR3 region has the DNA TGTGCCAGCAGCTTAGTAGTTGCGGCGAGCTCCTACAATGAGCAGTTCTTC. This rearrangement joins TRBV7-2 to TRBJ2-1; D gene uncertain. The V end lost 1 base, the J end lost 0 bases, and 13 bases lay between the germline ends. This CDR3 has 17 residues. In germline, CDR1 is SGHTA, CDR2 FQGNSA.

This clonotype has a count of ten or more. The chain uses TRBV7-2 and TRBJ1-1, with 8 bases matching TRBD1. The CDR3 runs to 13 residues. Germline CDR1 reads SGHTA; CDR2 reads FQGNSA. Trimming took 5 bases from V and 4 from J; bases not matched to a gene: 3. CDR3 sequence: CASSTGTGTEAFF. CDR3 bases: TGTGCCAGCAGCACCGGGACAGGCACTGAAGCTTTCTTT.

This clonotype appeared many times. This chain links TRBV7-2 with TRBJ2-2; D is ambiguous. The V end was cut by 2 bases, the J end by 7 bases, with 5 bases between. Germline CDR1 SGHTA, CDR2 FQGNSA. The CDR3 consists of 12 residues. The CDR3 DNA sequence: TGTGCCAGCAGCTTACGAGACGGGGAGCTGTTTTTT. Protein sequence: CASSLRDGELFF.

The V call is TRBV7-2, the J call TRBJ2-7; 10 bases align to TRBD2. Germline CDR1 SGHTA, CDR2 FQGNSA. The CDR3 loop spans 16 amino acids. V trimming: 0 bases; J trimming: 0 bases; junction bases outside the gene matches: 2. Here the CDR3 DNA reads TGTGCCAGCAGCTTAGCTGCTAGCGGGAGCTCCTACGAGCAGTACTTC. Its protein is CASSLAASGSSYEQYF.

Remarks on this clonotype: At one of its ends the junction is not consistent with the germline gene, which may arise from a read error. The J gene is TRBJ2-1, the V gene TRBV23-1; D call uncertain. TRBV23-1 is annotated as an ORF whose role is uncertain. This CDR3 is built from 13 residues. The CDR3 region is CVSSQLLPNEQFF. DNA for the CDR3: TGTGTCAGCAGTCAGCTACTGCCCAATGAGCAGTTCTTC.

This clonotype has at least ten counts. This chain joins TRBV6-5 and TRBJ1-2, with D possibly matching TRBD1 (6 bases). CDR1 is MNHEY and CDR2 is SVGAGI in the germline V gene. The CDR3 extends over 15 amino acids. The germline V and J ends were trimmed by 0 bases and 6 bases, with 14 bases remaining between them. In DNA form, the CDR3 reads TGTGCCAGCAGTTACTCGGGCAGGGGCCCCGATGGCTACACCTTC. It specifies CASSYSGRGPDGYTF.

The V and J genes are TRBV20-1 and TRBJ2-2; D may be TRBD1 (6 bases). The ends were cut back, 6 bases at V and 6 bases at J, with 17 bases in the middle. The CDR3 covers 14 residues. CDR1 is DFQATT, CDR2 SNEGSKA, per germline (reference sequence). This CDR3 is CSAKTGKGAGELFF. CDR3 DNA: TGCAGTGCCAAGACGGGCAAGGGGGCCGGGGAGCTGTTTTTT.

This clonotype was counted many times. The V gene is TRBV6-2 or TRBV6-3, the J gene TRBJ2-1, with D perhaps TRBD2 (5 bases). The CDR3 has 15 residues. Germline V CDR1 and CDR2: MNHEY, SVGEGT. V gave up 2 bases and J gave up 4 bases, with 12 bases separating them. CDR3 bases: TGTGCCAGCAGTTACCGAGGAGGATGGTACAATGAGCAGTTCTTC. Protein product: CASSYRGGWYNEQFF.

The sample holds a few counts of this clonotype. The genes are TRBV29-1 and TRBJ2-5; the D gene is possibly TRBD2 (5 bases). Germline V gene data show CDR1 as SQVTM and CDR2 as ANQGSEA. The CDR3 covers 13 residues. The V end was cut by 3 bases, the J end by 4 bases, with 12 bases between. CDR3 protein: CSVDILGGETQYF. CDR3 sequence (DNA): TGCAGCGTTGATATCCTAGGAGGAGAGACCCAGTACTTC.

This clonotype was seen a handful of times. V is TRBV5-1 and J is TRBJ2-3; D call uncertain. The V gene's germline CDR1 is SGHRS and CDR2 YFSETQ. V was cut by 0 bases and J by 2 bases, with 16 bases left in between. This CDR3 has 17 amino acids. The CDR3 loop reads CASSLAVQSAHTDTQYF. Here the CDR3 DNA reads TGCGCCAGCAGCTTGGCCGTACAGTCAGCCCACACAGATACGCAGTATTTT. Full variable domain (missing parts from reference TRBV5-1 and TRBJ2-3): KAGVTQTPRYLIKTRGQQVTLSCSPISGHRSVSWYQQTPGQGLQFLFEYFSETQRNKGNFPGRFSGRQFSNSRSEMNVSTLELGDSALYLCASSLAVQSAHTDTQYFGPGTRLTVL.

CDR3 sequence reads: CASRRGSQPQHF. The DNA for the CDR3 is TGTGCCAGCAGACGGGGATCTCAGCCCCAGCATTTT. The chain has TRBV12-3 or TRBV12-4 and TRBJ1-5; D ambiguous. Trimming removed 6 bases at V and 6 bases at J, with 9 bases between. The CDR3 runs to 12 residues.

The chain has TRBV25-1 and TRBJ2-5, with a possible D match to TRBD1 (5 bases). The CDR3 length is 16 residues. Per the germline V gene, CDR1 is MGHDK and CDR2 is SYGVNS. Between the trimmed V and J ends, which lost 4 bases and 4 bases, there was a span of 19 bases. CDR3 nucleotide sequence: TGTGCCAGCAGTGGCTCCTGGGGCAGGTCGACAGAGACCCAGTACTTC. This codes for CASSGSWGRSTETQYF.

Many counts were recorded for this clonotype. The chain recombines TRBV5-1 with TRBJ2-7, with D perhaps TRBD2 (6 bases). V was cut by 6 bases and J by 1 base, with 14 bases left in between. The V gene's germline CDR1 is SGHRS and CDR2 YFSETQ. CDR3 length: 14 amino acids. In DNA, the CDR3 is TGCGCCAGCAAAACTAACGGGGGATCCTACGAGCAGTACTTC. Amino acid sequence: CASKTNGGSYEQYF.

The gene calls are TRBV10-3 and TRBJ2-2; D not resolved. Trimming removed 6 bases at V and 2 bases at J, with 13 bases between. The length of the CDR3 is 15 residues. From germline, CDR1 is ENHRY and CDR2 SYGVKD. CDR3 residues: CAIRRQPSNTGELFF. CDR3 DNA sequence: TGTGCCATCAGGAGACAACCCAGTAACACCGGGGAGCTGTTTTTT.

The chain uses TRBV2 and TRBJ2-7; D remains ambiguous. The germline V gene has CDR1 SNHLY and CDR2 FYNNEI. V gave up 8 bases and J gave up 5 bases, with 16 bases separating them. This CDR3 is 13 amino acids long. This CDR3 reads CASDFVLNNEQYF. The DNA of the CDR3 is TGTGCCAGCGACTTTGTTTTAAACAACGAGCAGTACTTC. Full variable domain (rest looked up from reference TRBV2 and TRBJ2-7): EPEVTQTPSHQVTQMGQEVILRCVPISNHLYFYWYRQILGQKVEFLVSFYNNEISEKSEIFDDQFSVERPDGSNFTLKIRSTKLEDSAMYFCASDFVLNNEQYFGPGTRLTVT.

This clonotype was observed a handful of times. The chain couples TRBV7-6 to TRBJ2-7, with D perhaps TRBD1 or TRBD2 (5 bases each). V shed 5 bases and J shed 6 bases, with 17 bases lying between them. CDR3 length: 14 residues. Germline V gene lookup returns CDR1 SGHVS and CDR2 FNYEAQ. CDR3 sequence reads: CASSTRDRLSEQYF. CDR3 DNA sequence: TGTGCCAGCAGCACCCGGGACCGCCTCAGCGAGCAGTACTTC.